This T cell receptor beta chain is from a study of post-analysis software for immune sequencing data. Whole-study results and caveats: Multiple sclerosis patients had significantly lower normalized Chao1 diversity than controls. A handful of TRBV segments occurring more often in patients than controls included TRBV5-6, TRBV5-1 and TRBV20-1.

With regard to this clonotype: No antigen is known for it.

The length of the CDR3 is 17 residues. Germline V gene sequence: CDR1 LGHDT, CDR2 YNNKEL (reference sequence). With 0 bases clipped from V and 15 bases from J, the junction kept 14 bases outside the gene matches. Unique molecular identifiers were present in the TCR beta cDNA libraries. TCRdb reanalysed the PCR reads using MiXCR and keeps one entry per CDR3 protein. The sample holds hundreds of thousands of distinct CDR3 sequences, 30% seen once. This chain joins TRBV3-1 and TRBJ2-1; 13 bases map to TRBD2. This clonotype originated in a girl aged 5 to 17 with multiple sclerosis. Source material: blood. The DNA of the CDR3 is TGTGCCAGCAGCCAAGATAAAGGACTAGCGGGAGAAGTTCAGTTGTTCTTC. As protein: CASSQDKGLAGEVQLFF.